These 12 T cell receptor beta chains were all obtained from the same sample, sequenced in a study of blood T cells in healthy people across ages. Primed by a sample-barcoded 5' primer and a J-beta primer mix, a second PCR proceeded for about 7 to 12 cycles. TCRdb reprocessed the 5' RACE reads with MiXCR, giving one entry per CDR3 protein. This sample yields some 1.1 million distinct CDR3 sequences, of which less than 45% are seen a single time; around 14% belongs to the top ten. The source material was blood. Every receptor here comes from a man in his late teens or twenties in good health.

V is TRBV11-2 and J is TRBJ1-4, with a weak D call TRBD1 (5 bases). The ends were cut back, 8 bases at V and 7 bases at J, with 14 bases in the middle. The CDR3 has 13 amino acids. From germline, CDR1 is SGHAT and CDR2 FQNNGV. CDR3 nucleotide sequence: TGTGCCAGCGCTGACAGAGGGTCTGAAAAACTGTTTTTT. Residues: CASADRGSEKLFF.

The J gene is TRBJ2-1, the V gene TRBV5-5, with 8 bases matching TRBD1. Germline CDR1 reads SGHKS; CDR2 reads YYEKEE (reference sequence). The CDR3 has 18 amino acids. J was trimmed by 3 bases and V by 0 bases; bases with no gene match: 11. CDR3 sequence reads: CASSLGSWRTGIYNEQFF. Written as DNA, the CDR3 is TGTGCCAGCAGCTTGGGATCTTGGAGGACAGGGATCTACAATGAGCAGTTCTTC. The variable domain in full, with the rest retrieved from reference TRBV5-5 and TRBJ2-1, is DAGVTQSPTHLIKTRGQQVTLRCSPISGHKSVSWYQQVLGQGPQFIFQYYEKEERGRGNFPDRFSARQFPNYSSELNVNALLLGDSALYLCASSLGSWRTGIYNEQFFGPGTRLTVL.

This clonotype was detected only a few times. The DNA of the CDR3 is TGCAGTGCTAGAGGGGCAGGGGCTAACTATGGCTACACCTTC. Translating gives CSARGAGANYGYTF. The chain combines TRBV20-1 with TRBJ1-2; D may be TRBD1 (6 bases). CDR3 length: 14 residues. V shed 1 base and J shed 0 bases, with 9 bases lying between them. Per the germline V gene, CDR1 is DFQATT and CDR2 is SNEGSKA (reference sequence).

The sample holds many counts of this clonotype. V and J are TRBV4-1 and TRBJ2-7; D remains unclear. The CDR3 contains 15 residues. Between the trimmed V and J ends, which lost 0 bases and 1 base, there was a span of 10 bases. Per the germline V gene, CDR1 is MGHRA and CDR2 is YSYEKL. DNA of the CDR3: TGCGCCAGCAGCCAAGATCTGGCAGAGTCCTACGAGCAGTACTTC. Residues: CASSQDLAESYEQYF.

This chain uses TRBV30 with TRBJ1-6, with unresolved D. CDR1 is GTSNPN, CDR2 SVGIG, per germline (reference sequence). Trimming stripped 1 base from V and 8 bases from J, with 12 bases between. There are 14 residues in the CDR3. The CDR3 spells CAWSALRTDSPLHF. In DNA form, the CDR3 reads TGTGCCTGGAGTGCCCTACGAACTGATTCACCCCTCCACTTT.

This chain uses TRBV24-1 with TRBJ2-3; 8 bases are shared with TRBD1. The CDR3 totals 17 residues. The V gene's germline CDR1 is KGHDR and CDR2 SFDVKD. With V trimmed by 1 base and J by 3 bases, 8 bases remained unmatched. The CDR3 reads CATSDFGTGSFTDTQYF. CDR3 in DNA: TGTGCCACCAGTGATTTTGGGACAGGTTCTTTTACAGATACGCAGTATTTT.

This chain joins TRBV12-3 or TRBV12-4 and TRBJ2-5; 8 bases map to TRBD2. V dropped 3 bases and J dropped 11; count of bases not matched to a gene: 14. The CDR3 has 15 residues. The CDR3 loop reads CASSLVGGGNNEQYF. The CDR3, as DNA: TGTGCCAGCAGTTTGGTCGGGGGGGGTAACAATGAGCAGTACTTC.

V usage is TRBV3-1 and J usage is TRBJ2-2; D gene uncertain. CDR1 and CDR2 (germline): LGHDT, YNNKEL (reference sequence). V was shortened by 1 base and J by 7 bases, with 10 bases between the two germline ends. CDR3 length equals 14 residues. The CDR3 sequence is CASSQASASGELFF. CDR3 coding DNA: TGTGCCAGCAGCCAAGCGTCAGCAAGCGGGGAGCTGTTTTTT.

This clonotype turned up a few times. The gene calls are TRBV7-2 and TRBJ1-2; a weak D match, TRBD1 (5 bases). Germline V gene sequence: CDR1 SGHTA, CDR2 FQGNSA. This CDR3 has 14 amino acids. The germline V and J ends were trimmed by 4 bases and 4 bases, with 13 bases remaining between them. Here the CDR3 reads CASSSRDEFYGYTF. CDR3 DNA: TGTGCCAGCAGCTCCCGGGACGAGTTCTATGGCTACACCTTC.

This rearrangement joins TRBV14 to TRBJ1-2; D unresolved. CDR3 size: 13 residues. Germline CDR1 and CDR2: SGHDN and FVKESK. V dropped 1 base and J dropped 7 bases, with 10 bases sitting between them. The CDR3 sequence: CASSQAGSRGYTF. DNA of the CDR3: TGTGCCAGCAGCCAAGCGGGGTCTCGTGGCTACACCTTC.

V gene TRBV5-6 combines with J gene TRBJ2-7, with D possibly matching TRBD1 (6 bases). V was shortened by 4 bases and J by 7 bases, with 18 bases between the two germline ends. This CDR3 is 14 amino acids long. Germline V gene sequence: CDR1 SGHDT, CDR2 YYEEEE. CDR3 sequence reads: CASSQDRGLGEQYF. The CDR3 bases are TGTGCCAGCAGCCAGGACAGAGGCCTTGGAGAGCAGTACTTC.

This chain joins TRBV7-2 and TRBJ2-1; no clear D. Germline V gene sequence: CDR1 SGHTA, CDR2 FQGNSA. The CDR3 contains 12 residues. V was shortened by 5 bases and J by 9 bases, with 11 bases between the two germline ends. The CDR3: CASSESGIEQFF. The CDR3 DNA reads TGTGCCAGCAGCGAATCTGGAATTGAGCAGTTCTTC. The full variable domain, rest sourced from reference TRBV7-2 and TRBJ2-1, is GAGVSQSPSNKVTEKGKDVELRCDPISGHTALYWYRQSLGQGLEFLIYFQGNSAPDKSGLPSDRFSAERTGGSVSTLTIQRTQQEDSAVYLCASSESGIEQFFGPGTRLTVL.